Listed below are T cell receptor beta chains from one sample, sequenced in a study of T-cell memory formation after mild COVID-19. Each CDR3 protein is one row after TCRdb ran MiXCR on the 5' RACE reads. The table shows under 200,000 distinct CDR3 sequences, with roughly 31% occurring only once. The sequenced sample consisted of PBMCs or a T cell subset sorted from them (not recorded which). These receptors were obtained from an adult woman who had mild COVID-19 (a few samples of this study predate the infection). Cell type and time point are not known. Each CDR3 is given with its conserved first and last residue. D genes are given only for firm matches. Size tells how often a clone was seen (once, few, many) or the class of an expanded clone, and some rows leave it out.

clone_size: .
v_call: TRBV21-1
j_call: TRBJ2-6
d_call: .
cdr3_nt: TGTGCCAGCAGAGAAAGGCCGGGACAGGGGGTAGGGGCCAACGTCCTGACTTTC
cdr3_aa: CASRERPGQGVGANVLTF

clone_size: few
v_call: TRBV29-1
j_call: TRBJ2-7
d_call: TRBD1
cdr3_nt: TGCAGCGTGACAGGGGGCATGAGCTCCTACGAGCAGTACTTC
cdr3_aa: CSVTGGMSSYEQYF

clone_size: .
v_call: TRBV20-1
j_call: TRBJ2-7
d_call: TRBD2
cdr3_nt: TGCAGTGCTACCGACCGACTAGCGGAGGACTACGAGCAGTACTTC
cdr3_aa: CSATDRLAEDYEQYF

clone_size: few
v_call: TRBV4-1
j_call: TRBJ1-2
d_call: .
cdr3_nt: TGCGCCAGCAGCCAAGATTTCACAGCTTTTGGCTACACCTTC
cdr3_aa: CASSQDFTAFGYTF

clone_size: .
v_call: TRBV2
j_call: TRBJ1-1
d_call: .
cdr3_nt: TGTGCCAGCAGTGTGAAAGGTGAAGCTTTCTTT
cdr3_aa: CASSVKGEAFF

clone_size: .
v_call: TRBV5-1
j_call: TRBJ2-7
d_call: .
cdr3_nt: TGCGCCAGCAGCTTGGATGGACGGAGCTCCTACGAGCAGTACTTC
cdr3_aa: CASSLDGRSSYEQYF

clone_size: once
v_call: TRBV4-1
j_call: TRBJ2-1
d_call: TRBD2
cdr3_nt: TGCGCCAGCAGCCAAGAGAGACGGACTAGCTACGACAATGAGCAGTTCTTC
cdr3_aa: CASSQERRTSYDNEQFF

clone_size: .
v_call: TRBV7-2
j_call: TRBJ2-7
d_call: .
cdr3_nt: TGTGCCAGCAGCCGTGGGGGGGGGCCCTACGAGCAGTACTTC
cdr3_aa: CASSRGGGPYEQYF

clone_size: .
v_call: TRBV20-1
j_call: TRBJ1-6
d_call: TRBD1
cdr3_nt: TGCAGTGCTTCACAGGGGAATTCACCCCTCCACTTT
cdr3_aa: CSASQGNSPLHF

clone_size: few
v_call: TRBV20-1
j_call: TRBJ2-3
d_call: .
cdr3_nt: TGCAGTGCGACCGACAGAACAGATACGCAGTATTTT
cdr3_aa: CSATDRTDTQYF

clone_size: .
v_call: TRBV11-3
j_call: TRBJ2-3
d_call: TRBD2
cdr3_nt: TGTGCCAGCTCGGTGACTAGCGGATTTTCAGATACGCAGTATTTT
cdr3_aa: CASSVTSGFSDTQYF

clone_size: .
v_call: TRBV4-1
j_call: TRBJ2-1
d_call: TRBD1
cdr3_nt: TGCGCCAGCAGCCAAGGGACAGGGGAAGTCAATGAGCAGTTCTTC
cdr3_aa: CASSQGTGEVNEQFF

clone_size: .
v_call: TRBV28
j_call: TRBJ2-4
d_call: .
cdr3_nt: TGTGCCAGCAGTCCACCCGCTACTTACAGCGGCCGGGAAAACATTCAGTACTTC
cdr3_aa: CASSPPATYSGRENIQYF

clone_size: .
v_call: TRBV25-1
j_call: TRBJ2-3
d_call: .
cdr3_nt: TGTGCCAGCAGTCCCACGCCCGGGGAAGACAGCACAGATACGCAGTATTTT
cdr3_aa: CASSPTPGEDSTDTQYF

clone_size: few
v_call: TRBV9
j_call: TRBJ2-7
d_call: .
cdr3_nt: TGTGCCAGCAGCGTAACCCCGGGATCTGCCTACGAGCAGTACTTC
cdr3_aa: CASSVTPGSAYEQYF

clone_size: .
v_call: TRBV5-5
j_call: TRBJ2-7
d_call: TRBD2
cdr3_nt: TGTGCCAGCAGCGGAGGACTAGCGGTCTACGAGCAGTACTTC
cdr3_aa: CASSGGLAVYEQYF

clone_size: .
v_call: TRBV6-5
j_call: TRBJ2-1
d_call: TRBD2
cdr3_nt: TGTGCCAGCAGAGGAATAGCGGGAGGGAACAATGAGCAGTTCTTC
cdr3_aa: CASRGIAGGNNEQFF

clone_size: few
v_call: TRBV29-1
j_call: TRBJ1-1
d_call: TRBD1
cdr3_nt: TGCAGCGTTAGCTTCAGGGGGCGATCGGGCACTGAAGCTTTCTTT
cdr3_aa: CSVSFRGRSGTEAFF

clone_size: .
v_call: TRBV15
j_call: TRBJ2-5
d_call: .
cdr3_nt: TGTGCCACCAGCAGGAGGGGCGAAGAGACCCAGTACTTC
cdr3_aa: CATSRRGEETQYF

clone_size: .
v_call: TRBV12-3/TRBV12-4
j_call: TRBJ2-1
d_call: TRBD1
cdr3_nt: TGTGCCAGCAGTGTCACCGGGACAGGGACCTACCTCGGGCAGTTCTTC
cdr3_aa: CASSVTGTGTYLGQFF

clone_size: .
v_call: TRBV20-1
j_call: TRBJ2-1
d_call: .
cdr3_nt: TGCAGTGTTCCGACCCTTAGCTCCTACAATGAGCAGTTCTTC
cdr3_aa: CSVPTLSSYNEQFF

clone_size: .
v_call: TRBV5-1
j_call: TRBJ2-7
d_call: .
cdr3_nt: TGCGCCAGCAGTCAAACAGGGAAGGTTTACGAGCAGTACTTC
cdr3_aa: CASSQTGKVYEQYF